The 5 T cell receptor beta chains below were found in one sample sequenced in a study of beta chain features in type 1 diabetes. Of the isolated RNA, all was reverse transcribed, and so the sequenced material was expressed TCRB transcripts. TCRdb's copy holds only in-frame clones and misses some; the assay was immunoSEQ multiplex PCR. The sample records 600,000 to 700,000 clones, over 10% being singletons. Study-wide findings and caveats: There was a moderate but significant shortening of TCRB CDR3s in all four CD4+ subsets of Type 1 diabetes patients.

Which antigens these TCRs recognize remains unknown. The source material was naive CD4+ T cells from blood. The receptors shown here come from a man aged 30-40 years with type 1 diabetes.

This clone was counted only a few times. CDR3: CASSQLQGWSPLHF. CDR3 coding DNA: TGCGCCAGCAGCCAGTTACAGGGCTGGTCACCCCTCCACTTT. The chain joins TRBV4-3 to TRBJ1-6; D is perhaps TRBD1 (6 bases). Trimming left V 3 bases short and J 10 bases short, with 13 bases between. The germline V gene has CDR1 LGHNA and CDR2 YSLEER. The length of the CDR3 is 14 residues.

This chain connects TRBV9 to TRBJ1-3; D gene ambiguous. Per the germline V gene, CDR1 is SGDLS and CDR2 is YYNGEE. The CDR3 is 14 residues long. Trimming removed 2 bases at V and 3 bases at J, with 9 bases between. CDR3 residues: CASSVNVDGNTIYF. CDR3 sequence (DNA): TGTGCCAGCAGCGTTAATGTGGATGGAAACACCATATATTTT.

J is TRBJ2-5 and V is TRBV5-4, with TRBD1 as a possible D gene (6 bases). V lost 0 bases and J lost 4, with 13 bases in between. In germline, CDR1 is SGHNT, CDR2 YYREEE (reference sequence). CDR3 length: 15 residues. The CDR3 DNA follows: TGTGCCAGCAGCTTGGGGAGACAGGCTGGAGAGACCCAGTACTTC. Translating gives CASSLGRQAGETQYF.

The sample holds a few counts of this clone. In nucleotides, the CDR3 is TGTGCCATCAGTGGGGGGATTGGACAGGGCTACAATGAGCAGTTCTTC. Protein sequence: CAISGGIGQGYNEQFF. The rearrangement uses TRBV10-3 and TRBJ2-1, with 8 nucleotides matching TRBD1. In germline, CDR1 is ENHRY, CDR2 SYGVKD. J was trimmed by 3 bases and V by 4 bases; bases with no gene match: 8. CDR3 length: 16 residues.

The sample holds a few counts of this clone. This chain uses TRBV25-1 with TRBJ1-2, with D perhaps TRBD1 (5 bases). Germline V gene lookup returns CDR1 MGHDK and CDR2 SYGVNS. The CDR3 is 14 amino acids. V lost 2 bases, J lost 4 bases, and 11 bases lay in between. For the CDR3, the DNA is TGTGCCAGCAGTGAACCGGGACTCGTCTATGGCTACACCTTC. Protein product: CASSEPGLVYGYTF.